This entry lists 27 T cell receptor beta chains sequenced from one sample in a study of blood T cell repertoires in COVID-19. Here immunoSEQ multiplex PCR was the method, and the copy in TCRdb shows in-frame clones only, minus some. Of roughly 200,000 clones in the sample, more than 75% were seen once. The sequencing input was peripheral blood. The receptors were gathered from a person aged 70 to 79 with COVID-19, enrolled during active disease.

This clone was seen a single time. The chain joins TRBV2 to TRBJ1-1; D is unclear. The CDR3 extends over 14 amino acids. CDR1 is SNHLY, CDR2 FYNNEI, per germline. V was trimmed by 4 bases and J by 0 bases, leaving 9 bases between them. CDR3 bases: TGTGCCAGCAGTGTTGGCAGATTGAACACTGAAGCTTTCTTT. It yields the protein CASSVGRLNTEAFF.

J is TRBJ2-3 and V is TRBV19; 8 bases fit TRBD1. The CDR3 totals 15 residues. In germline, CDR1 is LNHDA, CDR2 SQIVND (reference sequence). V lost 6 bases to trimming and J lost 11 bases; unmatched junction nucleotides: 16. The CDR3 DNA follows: TGTGCCAGTAGAGTAACCGGGACAGGAGACTATGGGCAGTATTTT. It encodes CASRVTGTGDYGQYF.

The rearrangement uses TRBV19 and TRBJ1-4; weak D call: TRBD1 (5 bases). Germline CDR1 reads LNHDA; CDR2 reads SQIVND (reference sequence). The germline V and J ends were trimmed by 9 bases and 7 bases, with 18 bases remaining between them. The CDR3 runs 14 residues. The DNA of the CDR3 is TGTGCCAGCCGACGCACAGGTATTGGTGAAAAACTGTTTTTT. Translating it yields CASRRTGIGEKLFF.

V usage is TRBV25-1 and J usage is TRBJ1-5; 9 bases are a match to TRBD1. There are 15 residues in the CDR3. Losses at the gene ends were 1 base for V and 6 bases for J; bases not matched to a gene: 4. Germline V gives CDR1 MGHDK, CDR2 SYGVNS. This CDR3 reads CASSEWDREGQPQHF. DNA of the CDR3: TGTGCCAGCAGTGAATGGGACAGGGAGGGTCAGCCCCAGCATTTT.

CDR3 sequence: CASSLGSFSSPGELFF. The DNA for the CDR3 is TGTGCCAGCAGCTTAGGCTCGTTTAGCTCTCCCGGGGAGCTGTTTTTT. The chain combines TRBV7-7 with TRBJ2-2; no clear D. V was clipped by 1 base and J by 6 bases, with 15 bases between them. Germline CDR1 and CDR2: SSHAT and FNYEAQ (reference sequence). This CDR3 is 16 amino acids long.

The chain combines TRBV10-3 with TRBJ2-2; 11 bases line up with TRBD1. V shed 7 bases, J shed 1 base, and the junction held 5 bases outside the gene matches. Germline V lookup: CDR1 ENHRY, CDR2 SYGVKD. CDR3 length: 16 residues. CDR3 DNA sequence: TGTGCCATCATGACCGGGACAGGGGGGAACACCGGGGAGCTGTTTTTT. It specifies CAIMTGTGGNTGELFF.

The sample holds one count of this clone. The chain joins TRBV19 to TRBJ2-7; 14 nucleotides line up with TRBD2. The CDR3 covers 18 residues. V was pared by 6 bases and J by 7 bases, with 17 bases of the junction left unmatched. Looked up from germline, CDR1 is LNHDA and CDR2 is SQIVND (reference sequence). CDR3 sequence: CASSHAAGTSGGLREQYF. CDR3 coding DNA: TGTGCCAGTAGCCACGCTGCCGGGACTAGCGGGGGTTTGAGGGAGCAGTACTTC.

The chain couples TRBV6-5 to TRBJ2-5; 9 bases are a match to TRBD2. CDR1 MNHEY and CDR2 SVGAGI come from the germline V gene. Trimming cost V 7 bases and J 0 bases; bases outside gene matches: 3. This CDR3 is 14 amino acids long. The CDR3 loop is CASKASGNQETQYF. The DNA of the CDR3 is TGTGCCAGCAAGGCTAGCGGGAACCAAGAGACCCAGTACTTC.

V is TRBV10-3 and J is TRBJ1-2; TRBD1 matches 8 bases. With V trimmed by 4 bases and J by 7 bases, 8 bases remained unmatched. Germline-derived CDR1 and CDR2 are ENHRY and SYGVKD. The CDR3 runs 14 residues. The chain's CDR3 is CAISAPDRVSGYTF. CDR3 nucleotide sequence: TGTGCCATCAGTGCCCCGGACAGGGTATCTGGCTACACCTTC.

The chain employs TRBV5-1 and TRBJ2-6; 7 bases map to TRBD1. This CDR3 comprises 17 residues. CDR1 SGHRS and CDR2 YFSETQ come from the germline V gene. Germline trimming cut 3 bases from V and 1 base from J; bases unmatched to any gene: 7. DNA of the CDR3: TGCGCCAGCAGCTGGGACGCGACAGGGTCTGGGGCCAACGTCCTGACTTTC. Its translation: CASSWDATGSGANVLTF. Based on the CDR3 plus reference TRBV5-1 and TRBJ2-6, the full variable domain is KAGVTQTPRYLIKTRGQQVTLSCSPISGHRSVSWYQQTPGQGLQFLFEYFSETQRNKGNFPGRFSGRQFSNSRSEMNVSTLELGDSALYLCASSWDATGSGANVLTFGAGSRLTVL.

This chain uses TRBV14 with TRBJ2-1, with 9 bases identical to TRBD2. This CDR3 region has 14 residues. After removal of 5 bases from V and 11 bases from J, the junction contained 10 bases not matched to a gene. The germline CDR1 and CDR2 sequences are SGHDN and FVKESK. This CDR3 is CASSLRLAASQQFF. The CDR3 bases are TGTGCCAGCAGCTTGAGACTAGCGGCTAGTCAGCAGTTCTTC.

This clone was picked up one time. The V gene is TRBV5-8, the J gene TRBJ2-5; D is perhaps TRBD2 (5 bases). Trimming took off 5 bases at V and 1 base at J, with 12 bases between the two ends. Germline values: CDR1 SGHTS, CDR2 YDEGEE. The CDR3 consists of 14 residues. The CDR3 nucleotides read TGTGCCAGCAGAGCTCGGGGTGTCCAAGAGACCCAGTACTTC. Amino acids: CASRARGVQETQYF. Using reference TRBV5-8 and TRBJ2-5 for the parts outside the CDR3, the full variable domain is EAGVTQSPTHLIKTRGQQATLRCSPISGHTSVYWYQQALGLGLQFLLWYDEGEERNRGNFPPRFSGRQFPNYSSELNVNALELEDSALYLCASRARGVQETQYFGPGTRLLVL.

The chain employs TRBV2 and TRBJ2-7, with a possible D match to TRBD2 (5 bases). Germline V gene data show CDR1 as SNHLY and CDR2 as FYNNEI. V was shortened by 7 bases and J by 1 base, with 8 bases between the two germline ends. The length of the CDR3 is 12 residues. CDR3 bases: TGTGCCAGCACGAGCGGTTCCTACGAGCAGTACTTC. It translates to CASTSGSYEQYF.

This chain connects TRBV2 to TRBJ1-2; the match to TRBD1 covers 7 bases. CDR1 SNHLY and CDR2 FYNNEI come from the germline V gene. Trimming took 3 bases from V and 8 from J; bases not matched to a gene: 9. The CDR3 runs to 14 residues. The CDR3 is CASSETGFHPGYTF. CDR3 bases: TGTGCCAGCAGTGAGACAGGGTTTCACCCAGGCTACACCTTC.

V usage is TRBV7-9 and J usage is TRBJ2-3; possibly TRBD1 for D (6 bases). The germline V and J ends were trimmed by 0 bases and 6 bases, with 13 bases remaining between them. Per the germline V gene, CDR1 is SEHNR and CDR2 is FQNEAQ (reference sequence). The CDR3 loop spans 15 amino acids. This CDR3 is CASSLARTVKDTQYF. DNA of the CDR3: TGTGCCAGCAGCTTAGCAAGGACAGTCAAGGATACGCAGTATTTT.

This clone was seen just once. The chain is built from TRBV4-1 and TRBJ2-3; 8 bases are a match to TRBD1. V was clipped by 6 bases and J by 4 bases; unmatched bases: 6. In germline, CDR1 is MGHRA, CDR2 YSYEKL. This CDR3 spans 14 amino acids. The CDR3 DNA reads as TGCGCCAGCAGGCGGCAGGGGGCTTCAGATACGCAGTATTTT. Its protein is CASRRQGASDTQYF.

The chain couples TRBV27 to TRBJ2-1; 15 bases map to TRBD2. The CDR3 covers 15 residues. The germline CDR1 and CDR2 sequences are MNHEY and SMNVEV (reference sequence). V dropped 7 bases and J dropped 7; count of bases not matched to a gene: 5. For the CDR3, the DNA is TGTGCCAGCACACCTGGGACTAGCGGGAGGAATGAGCAGTTCTTC. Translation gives CASTPGTSGRNEQFF.

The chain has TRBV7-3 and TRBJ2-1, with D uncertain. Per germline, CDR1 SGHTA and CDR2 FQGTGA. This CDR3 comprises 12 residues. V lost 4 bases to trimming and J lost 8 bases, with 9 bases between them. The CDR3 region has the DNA TGTGCCAGCAGCTCTTTTGGAGATGAGCAGTTCTTC. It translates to CASSSFGDEQFF.

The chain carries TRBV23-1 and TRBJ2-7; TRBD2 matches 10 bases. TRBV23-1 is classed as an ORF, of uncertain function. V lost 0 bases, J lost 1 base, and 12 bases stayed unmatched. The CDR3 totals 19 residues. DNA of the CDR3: TGCGCCAGCAGTCAATCCGGGGAGCTAGCGGGAGTGTATTCCTACGAGCAGTACTTC. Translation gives CASSQSGELAGVYSYEQYF.

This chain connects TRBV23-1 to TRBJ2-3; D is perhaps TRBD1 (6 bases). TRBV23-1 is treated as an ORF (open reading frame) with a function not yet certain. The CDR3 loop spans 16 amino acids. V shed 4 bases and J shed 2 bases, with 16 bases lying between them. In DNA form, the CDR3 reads TGCGCCAGCAGTCCAATTACCAGGGGTTCCACAGATACGCAGTATTTT. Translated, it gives CASSPITRGSTDTQYF.

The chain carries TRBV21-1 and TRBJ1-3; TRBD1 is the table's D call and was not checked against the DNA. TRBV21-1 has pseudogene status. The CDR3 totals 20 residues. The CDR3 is CASSKARAGIIPYSGNTIYF. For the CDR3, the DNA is TGTGCCAGCAGCAAAGCGCGCGCAGGGATAATACCCTACTCTGGAAACACCATATATTTT.

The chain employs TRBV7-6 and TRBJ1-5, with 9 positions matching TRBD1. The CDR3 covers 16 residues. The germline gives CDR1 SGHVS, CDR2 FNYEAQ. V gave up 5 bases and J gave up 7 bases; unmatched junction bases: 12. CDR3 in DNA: TGTGCCAGCAGCCCGGGACAGGGTGGAATTGGGCAGCCCCAGCATTTT. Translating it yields CASSPGQGGIGQPQHF.

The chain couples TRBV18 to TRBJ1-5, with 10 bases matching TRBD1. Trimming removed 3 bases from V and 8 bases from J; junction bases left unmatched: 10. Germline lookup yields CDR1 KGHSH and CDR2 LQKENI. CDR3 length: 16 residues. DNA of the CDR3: TGTGCCAGCTCACCGAGCCCTAAGACAGGGGGCGAGCCCCAGCATTTT. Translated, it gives CASSPSPKTGGEPQHF. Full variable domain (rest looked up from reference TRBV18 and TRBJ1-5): NAGVMQNPRHLVRRRGQEARLRCSPMKGHSHVYWYRQLPEEGLKFMVYLQKENIIDESGMPKERFSAEFPKEGPSILRIQQVVRGDSAAYFCASSPSPKTGGEPQHFGDGTRLSIL.

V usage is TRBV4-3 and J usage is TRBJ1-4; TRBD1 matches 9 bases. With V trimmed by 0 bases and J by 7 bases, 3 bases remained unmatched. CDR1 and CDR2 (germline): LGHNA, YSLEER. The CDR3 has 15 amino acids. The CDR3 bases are TGCGCCAGCAGCCAAGAGGACAGGGGCTTTGAAAAACTGTTTTTT. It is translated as CASSQEDRGFEKLFF.

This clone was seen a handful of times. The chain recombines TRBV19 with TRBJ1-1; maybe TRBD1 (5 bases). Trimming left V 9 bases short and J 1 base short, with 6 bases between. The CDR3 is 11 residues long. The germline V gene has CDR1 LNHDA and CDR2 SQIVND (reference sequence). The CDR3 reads CASGGNTEAFF. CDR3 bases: TGTGCCAGCGGGGGGAACACTGAAGCTTTCTTT. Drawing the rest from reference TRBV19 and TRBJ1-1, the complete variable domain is DGGITQSPKYLFRKEGQNVTLSCEQNLNHDAMYWYRQDPGQGLRLIYYSQIVNDFQKGDIAEGYSVSREKKESFPLTVTSAQKNPTAFYLCASGGNTEAFFGQGTRLTVV.

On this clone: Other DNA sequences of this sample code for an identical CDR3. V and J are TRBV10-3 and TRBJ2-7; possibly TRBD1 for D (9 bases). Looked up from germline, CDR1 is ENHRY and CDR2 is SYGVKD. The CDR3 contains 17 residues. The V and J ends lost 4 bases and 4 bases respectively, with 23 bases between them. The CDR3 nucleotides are TGTGCCATCAGTGGTATCGGGGGGGGACAGGGTGAGTACGAGCAGTACTTC. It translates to CAISGIGGGQGEYEQYF.

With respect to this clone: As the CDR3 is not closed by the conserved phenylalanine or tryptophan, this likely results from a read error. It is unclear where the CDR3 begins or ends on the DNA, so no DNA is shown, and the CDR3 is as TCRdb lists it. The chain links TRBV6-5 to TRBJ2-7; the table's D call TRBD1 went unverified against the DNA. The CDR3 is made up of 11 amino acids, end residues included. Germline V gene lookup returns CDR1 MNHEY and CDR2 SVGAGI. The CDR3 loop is CASRYRDRVLA.